This T cell receptor beta chain was sequenced during a study of memory CD4+ T cells and cytomegalovirus serostatus. Study-level points and caveats: Of around 160 reported CMV TCRbeta sequences, roughly 67 were found in memory CD4+ repertoires. The CMV-associated TCR signature appears largely within the CD4+ memory repertoire.

Details on this clone: Its antigen is as yet unknown.

Single viable CD3+CD4+CD8-CD45RO+ cells were sorted as the memory CD4+ T cells. After thawing, CD4+ T cells were positively selected. From germline, CDR1 is SGHRS and CDR2 YFSETQ. This CDR3 has 13 amino acids. V lost 2 bases and J 4 bases, leaving 9 bases between the germline ends. Clones were read by immunoSEQ multiplex PCR, and TCRdb kept only the in-frame ones, dropping some. The table lists about 92,000 clones, 80% of them singletons. This clonotype was obtained from an adult in good health and CMV-seropositive. Material: memory CD4+ T cells from blood. The V call is TRBV5-1, the J call TRBJ2-5; D is tentatively TRBD1 or TRBD2 (5 bases each). CDR3 in amino acids: CASSFKGTETQYF. The CDR3 DNA is TGCGCCAGCAGCTTCAAGGGGACAGAGACCCAGTACTTC.